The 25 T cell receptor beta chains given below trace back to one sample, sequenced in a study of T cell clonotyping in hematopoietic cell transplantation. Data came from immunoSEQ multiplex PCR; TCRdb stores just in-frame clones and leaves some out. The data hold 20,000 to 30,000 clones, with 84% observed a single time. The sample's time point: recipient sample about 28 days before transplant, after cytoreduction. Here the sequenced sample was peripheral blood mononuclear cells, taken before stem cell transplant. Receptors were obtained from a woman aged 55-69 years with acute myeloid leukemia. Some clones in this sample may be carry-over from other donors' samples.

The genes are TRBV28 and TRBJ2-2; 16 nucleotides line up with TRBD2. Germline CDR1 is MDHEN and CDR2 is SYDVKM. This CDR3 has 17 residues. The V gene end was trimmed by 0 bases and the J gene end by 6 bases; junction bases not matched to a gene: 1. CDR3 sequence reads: CASSLWGLAGGPGELFF. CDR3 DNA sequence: TGTGCCAGCAGTTTATGGGGACTAGCGGGAGGGCCCGGGGAGCTGTTTTTT.

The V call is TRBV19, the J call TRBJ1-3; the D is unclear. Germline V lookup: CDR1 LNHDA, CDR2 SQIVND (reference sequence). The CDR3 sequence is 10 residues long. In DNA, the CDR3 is TGTGCGACCTCTGGAAACACCATATATTTT. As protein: CATSGNTIYF.

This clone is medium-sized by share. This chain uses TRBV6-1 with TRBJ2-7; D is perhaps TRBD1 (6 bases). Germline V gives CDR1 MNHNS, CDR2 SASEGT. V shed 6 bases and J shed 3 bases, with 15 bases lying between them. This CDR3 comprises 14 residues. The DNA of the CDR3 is TGTGCCAGCAGCCAGACAGGAGAGCTCTACGAGCAGTACTTC. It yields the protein CASSQTGELYEQYF.

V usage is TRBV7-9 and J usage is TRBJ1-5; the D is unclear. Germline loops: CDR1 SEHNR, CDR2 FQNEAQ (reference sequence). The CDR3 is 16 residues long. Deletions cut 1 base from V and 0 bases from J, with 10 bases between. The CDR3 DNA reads TGTGCCAGCAGCTTAGAAATCGGATCTAGCAATCAGCCCCAGCATTTT. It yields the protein CASSLEIGSSNQPQHF.

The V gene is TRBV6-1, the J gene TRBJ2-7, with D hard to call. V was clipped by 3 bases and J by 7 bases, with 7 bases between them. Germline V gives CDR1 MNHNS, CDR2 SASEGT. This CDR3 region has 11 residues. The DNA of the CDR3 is TGTGCCAGCAGTGACCCCACGGAGCAGTACTTC. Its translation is CASSDPTEQYF.

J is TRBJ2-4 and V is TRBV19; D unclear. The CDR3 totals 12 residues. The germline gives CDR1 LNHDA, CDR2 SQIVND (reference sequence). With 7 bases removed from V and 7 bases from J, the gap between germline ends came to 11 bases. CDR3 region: CASTSKLNIQYF. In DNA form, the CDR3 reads TGTGCCAGTACTTCAAAATTGAACATTCAGTACTTC.

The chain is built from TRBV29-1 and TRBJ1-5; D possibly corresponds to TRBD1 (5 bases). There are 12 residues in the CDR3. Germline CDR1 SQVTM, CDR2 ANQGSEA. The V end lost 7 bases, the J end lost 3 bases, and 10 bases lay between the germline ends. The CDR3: CSAGGNNQPQHF. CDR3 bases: TGCAGCGCCGGGGGTAACAATCAGCCCCAGCATTTT.

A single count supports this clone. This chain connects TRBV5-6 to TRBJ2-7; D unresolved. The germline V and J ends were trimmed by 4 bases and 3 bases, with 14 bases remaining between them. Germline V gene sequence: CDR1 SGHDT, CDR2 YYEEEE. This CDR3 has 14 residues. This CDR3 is CASSLVGSNYEQYF. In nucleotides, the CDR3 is TGTGCCAGCAGCCTTGTCGGATCCAACTACGAGCAGTACTTC.

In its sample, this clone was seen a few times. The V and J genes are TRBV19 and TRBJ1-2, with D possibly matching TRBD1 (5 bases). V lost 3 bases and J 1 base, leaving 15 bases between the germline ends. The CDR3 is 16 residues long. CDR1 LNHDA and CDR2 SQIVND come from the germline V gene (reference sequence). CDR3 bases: TGTGCCAGTAGTATGGGAGGCGGGGGTAGTAACTATGGCTACACCTTC. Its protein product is CASSMGGGGSNYGYTF. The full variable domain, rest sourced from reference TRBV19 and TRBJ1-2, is DGGITQSPKYLFRKEGQNVTLSCEQNLNHDAMYWYRQDPGQGLRLIYYSQIVNDFQKGDIAEGYSVSREKKESFPLTVTSAQKNPTAFYLCASSMGGGGSNYGYTFGSGTRLTVV.

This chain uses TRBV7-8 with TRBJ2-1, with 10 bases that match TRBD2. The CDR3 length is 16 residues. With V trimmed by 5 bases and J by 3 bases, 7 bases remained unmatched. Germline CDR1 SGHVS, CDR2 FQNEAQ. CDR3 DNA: TGTGCCAGCAGCACCGCGGGACTAGCGATCTACAATGAGCAGTTCTTC. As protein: CASSTAGLAIYNEQFF. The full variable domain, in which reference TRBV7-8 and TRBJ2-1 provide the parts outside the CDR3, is GAGVSQSPRYKVAKRGQDVALRCDPISGHVSLFWYQQALGQGPEFLTYFQNEAQLDKSGLPSDRFFAERPEGSVSTLKIQRTQQEDSAVYLCASSTAGLAIYNEQFFGPGTRLTVL.

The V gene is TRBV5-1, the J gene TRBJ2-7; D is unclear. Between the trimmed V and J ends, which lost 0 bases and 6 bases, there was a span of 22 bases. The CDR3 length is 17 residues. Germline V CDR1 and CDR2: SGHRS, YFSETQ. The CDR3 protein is CASSLGPVSVVEGEQYF. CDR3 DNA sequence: TGCGCCAGCAGCTTGGGCCCCGTAAGCGTTGTGGAAGGCGAGCAGTACTTC.

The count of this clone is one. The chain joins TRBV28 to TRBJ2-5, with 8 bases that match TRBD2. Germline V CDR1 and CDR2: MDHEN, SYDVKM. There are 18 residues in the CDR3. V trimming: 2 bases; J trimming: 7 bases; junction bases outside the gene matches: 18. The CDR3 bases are TGTGCCAGCAGTTTAAGGATTAGCGGGGCAGGCCCCTCGGGGACCCAGTACTTC. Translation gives CASSLRISGAGPSGTQYF.

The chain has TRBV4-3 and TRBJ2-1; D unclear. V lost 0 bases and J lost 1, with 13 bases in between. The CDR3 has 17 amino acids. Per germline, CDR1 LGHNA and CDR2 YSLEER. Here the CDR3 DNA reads TGCGCCAGCAGCCAAGATGCCCAGCGAGCATCCTACAATGAGCAGTTCTTC. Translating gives CASSQDAQRASYNEQFF.

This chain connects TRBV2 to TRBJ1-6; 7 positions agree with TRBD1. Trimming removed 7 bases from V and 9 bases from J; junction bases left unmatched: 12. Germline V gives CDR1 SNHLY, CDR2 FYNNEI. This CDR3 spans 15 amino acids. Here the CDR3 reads CASTAEGASPSPLHF. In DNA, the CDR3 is TGTGCCAGCACCGCGGAGGGGGCTTCCCCTTCACCCCTCCACTTT.

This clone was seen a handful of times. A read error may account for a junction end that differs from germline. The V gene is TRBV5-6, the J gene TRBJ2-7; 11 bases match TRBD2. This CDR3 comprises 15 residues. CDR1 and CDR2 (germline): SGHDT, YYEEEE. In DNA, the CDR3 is TGTGCCAGCAGCTTGGCCGCAGCTAGCGGGGGGAGCGTAACCTTC. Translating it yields CASSLAAASGGSVTF.

Here the CDR3 DNA reads TGTGCCAGCAGTGCTACGGGACATCTCACTTTCTTT. Amino acid sequence: CASSATGHLTFF. V gene TRBV6-6 combines with J gene TRBJ1-1, with D tentatively TRBD1 (6 bases). This CDR3 is 12 amino acids long. CDR1 is MNHNY, CDR2 SVGAGI, per germline (reference sequence). The V end lost 5 bases, the J end lost 12 bases, and 16 bases lay between the germline ends.

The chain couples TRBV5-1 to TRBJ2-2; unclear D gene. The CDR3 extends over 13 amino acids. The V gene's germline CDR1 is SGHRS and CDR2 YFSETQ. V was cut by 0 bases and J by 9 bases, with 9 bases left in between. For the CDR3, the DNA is TGCGCCAGCAGCTTGGTGGCATTGAGGGAGCTGTTTTTT. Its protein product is CASSLVALRELFF.

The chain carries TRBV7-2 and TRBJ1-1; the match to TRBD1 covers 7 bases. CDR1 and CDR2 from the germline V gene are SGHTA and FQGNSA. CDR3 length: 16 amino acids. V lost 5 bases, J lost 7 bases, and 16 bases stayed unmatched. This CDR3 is CASSKWSDTGVVEAFF. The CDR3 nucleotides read TGTGCCAGCAGCAAATGGTCAGATACAGGGGTAGTTGAAGCTTTCTTT.

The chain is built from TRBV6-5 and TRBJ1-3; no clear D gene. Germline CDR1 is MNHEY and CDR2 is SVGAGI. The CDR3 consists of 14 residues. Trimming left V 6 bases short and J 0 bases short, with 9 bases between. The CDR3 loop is CASSPSDSGNTIYF. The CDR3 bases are TGTGCCAGCAGCCCCTCTGACTCTGGAAACACCATATATTTT.

The CDR3 protein is CASSYDTDLTYNEQFF. The CDR3 nucleotides are TGTGCCAGCAGCTATGACACCGACCTAACCTACAATGAGCAGTTCTTC. The rearrangement joins TRBV5-6 to TRBJ2-1; D unresolved. V was shortened by 3 bases and J by 2 bases, with 15 bases between the two germline ends. The germline CDR1 and CDR2 sequences are SGHDT and YYEEEE. The CDR3 sequence is 16 residues long. Supplemented by reference TRBV5-6 and TRBJ2-1, the full variable domain reads DAGVTQSPTHLIKTRGQQVTLRCSPKSGHDTVSWYQQALGQGPQFIFQYYEEEERQRGNFPDRFSGHQFPNYSSELNVNALLLGDSALYLCASSYDTDLTYNEQFFGPGTRLTVL.

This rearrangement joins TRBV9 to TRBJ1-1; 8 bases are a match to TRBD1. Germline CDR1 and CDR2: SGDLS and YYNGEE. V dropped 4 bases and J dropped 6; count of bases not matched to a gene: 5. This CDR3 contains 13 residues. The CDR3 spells CASSKTGVPEAFF. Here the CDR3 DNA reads TGTGCCAGCAGCAAGACAGGGGTCCCTGAAGCTTTCTTT.

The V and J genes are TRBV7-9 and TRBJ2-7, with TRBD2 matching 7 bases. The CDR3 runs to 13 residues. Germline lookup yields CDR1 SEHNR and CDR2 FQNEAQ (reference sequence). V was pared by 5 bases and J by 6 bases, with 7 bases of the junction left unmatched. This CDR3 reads CASSTTSGTEQYF. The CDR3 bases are TGTGCCAGCAGCACAACGAGCGGGACCGAGCAGTACTTC.

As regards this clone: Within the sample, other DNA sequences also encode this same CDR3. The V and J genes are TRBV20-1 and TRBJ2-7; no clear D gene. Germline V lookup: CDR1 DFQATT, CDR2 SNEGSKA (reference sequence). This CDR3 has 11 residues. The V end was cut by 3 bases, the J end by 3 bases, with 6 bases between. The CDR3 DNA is TGCAGTGCTAGCCTACTCTACGAGCAGTACTTC. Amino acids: CSASLLYEQYF.

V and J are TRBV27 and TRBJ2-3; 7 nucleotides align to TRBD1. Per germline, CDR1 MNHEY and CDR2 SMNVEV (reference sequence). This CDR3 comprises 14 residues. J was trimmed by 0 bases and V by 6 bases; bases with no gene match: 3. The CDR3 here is CASRTTGSTDTQYF. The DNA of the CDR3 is TGTGCCAGCAGGACGACAGGGAGCACAGATACGCAGTATTTT.

In DNA form, the CDR3 reads TGTGCCAGCAGGGACCATCAACACGAGCAGTACTTC. This codes for CASRDHQHEQYF. The chain has TRBV11-2 and TRBJ2-7; D not certain. Trimming removed 6 bases from V and 5 bases from J, with 11 bases in between. The CDR3 is 12 amino acids. Germline V gives CDR1 SGHAT, CDR2 FQNNGV. The complete variable domain, with remaining parts taken from reference TRBV11-2 and TRBJ2-7, reads EAGVAQSPRYKIIEKRQSVAFWCNPISGHATLYWYQQILGQGPKLLIQFQNNGVVDDSQLPKDRFSAERLKGVDSTLKIQPAKLEDSAVYLCASRDHQHEQYFGPGTRLTVT.